This T cell receptor (beta chain) was retrieved from a study of blood T cell repertoires in COVID-19. Study-wide context: The United States, Italy and Spain supplied acute and convalescent COVID-19 samples.

Assay: immunoSEQ multiplex PCR; the TCRdb copy retains only in-frame clones and omits some. The sample has 150,000 to 200,000 clones, 80% to 90% seen once. V trimming: 2 bases; J trimming: 0 bases; junction bases outside the gene matches: 5. This CDR3 contains 16 residues. The V gene's germline CDR1 is ENHRY and CDR2 SYGVKD. The genes are TRBV10-3 and TRBJ2-7, with TRBD1 matching 9 bases. This TCR was recovered from a man aged 60 to 69 with acute or convalescent COVID-19. Sequencing was done on a sample of peripheral blood. The CDR3 DNA is TGTGCCATCAGTGAGGGACAGGGGACGAGCTCCTACGAGCAGTACTTC. Protein product: CAISEGQGTSSYEQYF.